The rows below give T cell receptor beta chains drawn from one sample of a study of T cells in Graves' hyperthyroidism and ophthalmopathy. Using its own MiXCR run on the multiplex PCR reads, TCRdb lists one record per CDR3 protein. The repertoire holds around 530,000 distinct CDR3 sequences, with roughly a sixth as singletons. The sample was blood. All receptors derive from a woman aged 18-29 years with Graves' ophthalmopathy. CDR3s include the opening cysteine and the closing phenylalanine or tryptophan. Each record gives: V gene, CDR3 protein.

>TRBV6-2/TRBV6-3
CASRPGTSADTQYF
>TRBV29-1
CSVVVGMNTEAFF
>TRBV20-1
CSASTSGEDYEQYF
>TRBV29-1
CSGVGLAGVSDTQYF
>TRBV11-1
CASSGTSGDAQETQYF
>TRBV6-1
CASSERGYSYEQYF
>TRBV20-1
CSAEQSYEQYF
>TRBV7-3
CASSRHHQETQYF
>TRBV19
CASSPRLGGLSYGYTF
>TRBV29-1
CSVRDRETYEQYF
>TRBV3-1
CASSWGTGGAETQYF
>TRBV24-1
CATIGTGLSEQFF
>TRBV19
CASGWRWGYNEQFF
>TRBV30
CAWGSPGRITEAYF
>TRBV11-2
CASSPYSVNEQFF
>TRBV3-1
CASSQESLAGGGDEQFF
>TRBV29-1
CSVESGSGRRNEQFF
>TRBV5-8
CASMGPIETQYF
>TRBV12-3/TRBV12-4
CASSLKRAVNQPQHF
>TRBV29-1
CSVGGQPEAFF
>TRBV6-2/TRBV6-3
CASTALVYNEQFF
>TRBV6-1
CASSRDRGLYNEQFF
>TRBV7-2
CASSQGLPYEQYF
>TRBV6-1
CASRGGYQETQYF
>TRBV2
CASSGFLDTQYF
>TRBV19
CASSRDRDHTEAFF
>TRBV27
CASSYREAAYEQYF
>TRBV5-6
CASSLAQVLNYGYTF
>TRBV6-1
CASSGVRLSYEQYF
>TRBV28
CASSNAPGGYTF
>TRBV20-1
CSARAADSYEQYF
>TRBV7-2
CASSSQAARNTEAFF
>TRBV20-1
CSASTRSTDTQYF
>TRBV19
CASSIQGWATGELFF
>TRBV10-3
CAISERAGDEQFF
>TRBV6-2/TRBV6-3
CASLSPLHGKNIQYF
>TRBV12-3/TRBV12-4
CASRQSNSPLHF
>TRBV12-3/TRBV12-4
CASSLGSAQGGAYEQYF
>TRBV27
CASRCTGGNTIYF
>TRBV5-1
CASSLISSTYEQYF
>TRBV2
CASSEALRNTEAFF
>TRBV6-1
CASSGSDGANVLTF
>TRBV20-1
CRAGGLSYEQYF
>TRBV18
CASSPRVEAYGYTF
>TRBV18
CASSPKDRGQGYTF
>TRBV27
CASRNTGVLSTEAFF